Following are 20 T cell receptor beta chains from one sample sequenced in a study of early T cells in non-severe SARS-CoV-2 infection. TCRdb redid the calling of the 5' RACE reads with MiXCR, one entry per CDR3 protein. The repertoire holds roughly 48,000 distinct CDR3 sequences, with roughly 5.3% as singletons. The sample consisted of whole blood. These receptors were obtained from an adult who was a healthcare worker with PCR-confirmed SARS-CoV-2 infection or an uninfected control (not recorded which).

The sample holds many counts of this clonotype. V gene TRBV4-2 combines with J gene TRBJ1-2, with D unclear. This CDR3 is built from 11 residues. Germline lookup yields CDR1 LGHNA and CDR2 YNFKEQ. V was trimmed by 0 bases and J by 8 bases, leaving 4 bases between them. CDR3 in DNA: TGTGCCAGCAGCCAAGATGGAGGCTACACCTTC. This translates into CASSQDGGYTF.

Ten or more counts support this clonotype. This chain connects TRBV7-9 to TRBJ2-1; TRBD1 matches 9 bases. Germline CDR1 SEHNR, CDR2 FQNEAQ (reference sequence). The CDR3 length is 13 residues. J lost 15 bases, V lost 5 bases, and 11 bases had no gene match. Written as DNA, the CDR3 is TGTGCCAGCAGCATGCTTACAGGGGGCGCGCGGTTCTTC. Its protein product is CASSMLTGGARFF.

The J gene is TRBJ1-6, the V gene TRBV29-1; no reliable D call. The CDR3 is made up of 13 amino acids. The V gene's germline CDR1 is SQVTM and CDR2 ANQGSEA. The CDR3 DNA reads TGCGCCGGGAGGGAGGGTGGTAATTCACCCCTCCACTTT. As protein: CAGREGGNSPLHF.

This clonotype showed up just a few times. This chain links TRBV6-6 with TRBJ2-4, with 7 bases matching TRBD1. The CDR3 is 16 residues long. Germline-derived CDR1 and CDR2 are MNHNY and SVGAGI (reference sequence). Unmatched junction bases numbered 12, after V lost 7 bases and J lost 3 bases. The CDR3 spells CASTDIGGPDKNIQYF. CDR3 bases: TGTGCCAGCACCGACATAGGGGGCCCGGACAAAAACATTCAGTACTTC.

This clonotype has at least ten counts. The chain employs TRBV7-2 and TRBJ2-1; TRBD2 aligns across 7 bases. This CDR3 has 15 residues. Trimming removed 4 bases from V and 8 bases from J; junction bases left unmatched: 11. Germline lookup yields CDR1 SGHTA and CDR2 FQGNSA. The CDR3 bases are TGTGCCAGCAGCTCGGGACTATCCGTCCCGGATGAGCAGTTCTTC. It yields the protein CASSSGLSVPDEQFF.

A remark on this clonotype: One end of the junction does not line up with germline, which may come from a read error. The genes are TRBV7-3 and TRBJ2-7; D is ambiguous. The CDR3 runs to 16 residues. The germline CDR1 and CDR2 sequences are SGHTA and FQGTGA. Written as DNA, the CDR3 is TGTGCCAGCGGCTTAACGGTAGCACCCTGGGTCTGCGAGCAGTACTTC. This translates into CASGLTVAPWVCEQYF.

This clonotype was detected ten times or more. This chain joins TRBV6-5 and TRBJ2-4; 12 bases match TRBD1. After removal of 5 bases from V and 2 bases from J, the junction contained 4 bases not matched to a gene. This CDR3 is built from 16 residues. Germline lookup yields CDR1 MNHEY and CDR2 SVGAGI. The CDR3 bases are TGTGCCAGCAGTCATGGGACAGGGGGCTCCAAAAACATTCAGTACTTC. Its protein product is CASSHGTGGSKNIQYF.

This clonotype has ten or more counts. The V call is TRBV18, the J call TRBJ1-1, with unresolved D. Trimming removed 5 bases from V and 6 bases from J, with 13 bases in between. CDR3 length: 13 amino acids. The germline V gene encodes CDR1 KGHSH and CDR2 LQKENI. Here the CDR3 reads CASSVGLRAEAFF. For the CDR3, the DNA is TGTGCCAGCTCAGTCGGCTTACGGGCTGAAGCTTTCTTT.

This clonotype was observed many times. The gene calls are TRBV6-5 and TRBJ1-1; 10 positions agree with TRBD1. The CDR3 spans 14 residues. Trimming at V came to 6 bases and at J to 1 base, leaving 2 bases not matched to a gene. From germline, CDR1 is MNHEY and CDR2 SVGAGI. CDR3 sequence (DNA): TGTGCCAGCAGGGGGACAGGGGCGAACACTGAAGCTTTCTTT. Translated: CASRGTGANTEAFF.

The V and J genes are TRBV7-6 and TRBJ2-3, with TRBD1 as a possible D gene (5 bases). The CDR3 totals 13 residues. V lost 5 bases and J lost 4, with 10 bases in between. Germline values: CDR1 SGHVS, CDR2 FNYEAQ. The CDR3 region is CASSAVGPDTQYF. The CDR3 region has the DNA TGTGCCAGCAGCGCCGTGGGGCCAGATACGCAGTATTTT.

This clonotype has a count of ten or more. The J gene is TRBJ2-3, the V gene TRBV3-1; unclear D gene. Germline values: CDR1 LGHDT, CDR2 YNNKEL (reference sequence). This CDR3 spans 13 amino acids. V lost 1 base to trimming and J lost 5 bases, with 7 bases between them. In nucleotides, the CDR3 is TGTGCCAGCAGCCAAGCTTTTGGAGATACGCAGTATTTT. This gives the protein CASSQAFGDTQYF.

There are many counts of this clonotype. The J gene is TRBJ1-1, the V gene TRBV5-1; D gene uncertain. The CDR3 covers 13 residues. Trimming cost V 0 bases and J 0 bases, with 3 bases left between them. Looked up from germline, CDR1 is SGHRS and CDR2 is YFSETQ. CDR3 DNA sequence: TGCGCCAGCAGCTTGGGAATGAACACTGAAGCTTTCTTT. Translated: CASSLGMNTEAFF.

The rearrangement joins TRBV12-3 or TRBV12-4 to TRBJ1-4; 8 bases are shared with TRBD1. V was pared by 8 bases and J by 6 bases, with 2 bases of the junction left unmatched. The CDR3 consists of 12 residues. Here the CDR3 DNA reads TGTGCCAGCGGACAGGGTGATGAAAAACTGTTTTTT. It codes for CASGQGDEKLFF.

This clonotype was seen many times. The V call is TRBV10-2, the J call TRBJ2-2, with TRBD2 matching 10 bases. The CDR3 runs to 16 residues. Germline V gene lookup returns CDR1 WSHSY and CDR2 SAAADI. Trimming at V came to 3 bases and at J to 4 bases, leaving 5 bases not matched to a gene. CDR3 protein: CASSEKLAGPTGELFF. CDR3 DNA: TGCGCCAGCAGTGAAAAACTAGCGGGACCCACCGGGGAGCTGTTTTTT.

In its sample, this clonotype was seen many times. The chain recombines TRBV28 with TRBJ2-2; D is undetermined. The CDR3 contains 13 residues. Germline V gene data show CDR1 as MDHEN and CDR2 as SYDVKM. V was trimmed by 5 bases and J by 5 bases, leaving 9 bases between them. The CDR3 region is CASSVAATGELFF. The CDR3 DNA follows: TGTGCCAGCAGTGTAGCCGCAACCGGGGAGCTGTTTTTT.

This clonotype was observed at least ten times. This chain uses TRBV7-8 with TRBJ2-5; TRBD2 agrees at 7 bases. Germline V CDR1 and CDR2: SGHVS, FQNEAQ. The length of the CDR3 is 13 residues. J lost 5 bases, V lost 4 bases, and 4 bases had no gene match. The CDR3 region is CASSSPGGETQYF. The CDR3 DNA reads as TGTGCCAGCAGCTCCCCCGGGGGGGAGACCCAGTACTTC.

This clonotype occurred many times. This chain connects TRBV9 to TRBJ1-1, with D possibly matching TRBD1 (5 bases). The V gene lost 2 bases and the J gene lost 4 bases, with 9 bases spanning the gap. In germline, CDR1 is SGDLS, CDR2 YYNGEE. The CDR3 is 13 amino acids. This CDR3 is CASSVGGSTEAFF. CDR3 nucleotide sequence: TGTGCCAGCAGCGTTGGGGGATCCACTGAAGCTTTCTTT.

This clonotype came up many times. V usage is TRBV7-2 and J usage is TRBJ2-7; D might be TRBD2 (5 bases). Germline V gene lookup returns CDR1 SGHTA and CDR2 FQGNSA. This CDR3 is built from 16 residues. The V and J ends lost 5 bases and 4 bases respectively, with 21 bases between them. DNA for the CDR3: TGTGCCAGCAGCGTCGACCGGGATTTCCTAGGGTACGAGCAGTACTTC. It is translated as CASSVDRDFLGYEQYF. The variable domain in full, completed from reference TRBV7-2 and TRBJ2-7, reads GAGVSQSPSNKVTEKGKDVELRCDPISGHTALYWYRQSLGQGLEFLIYFQGNSAPDKSGLPSDRFSAERTGGSVSTLTIQRTQQEDSAVYLCASSVDRDFLGYEQYFGPGTRLTVT.

This clonotype was recorded a few times. V gene TRBV10-3 combines with J gene TRBJ2-2; no clear D. The CDR3 has 12 residues. Trimming removed 8 bases at V and 4 bases at J, with 8 bases between. Germline V gene sequence: CDR1 ENHRY, CDR2 SYGVKD. The CDR3 nucleotides read TGTGCCATCCGAGACTTCACCGGGGAGCTGTTTTTT. Translated: CAIRDFTGELFF.

This sequence joins TRBV27 and TRBJ2-1; 9 positions agree with TRBD2. Germline V CDR1 and CDR2: MNHEY, SMNVEV (reference sequence). The CDR3 length is 16 residues. The V gene end was trimmed by 6 bases and the J gene end by 0 bases; junction bases not matched to a gene: 6. The CDR3 sequence: CASRPISGSSYNEQFF. As DNA, the CDR3 is TGTGCCAGCAGACCCATTAGCGGGAGCTCCTACAATGAGCAGTTCTTC.